Listed here are 19 T cell receptor beta chains from one sample, sequenced in a study of T cell repertoires in cytomegalovirus infection. TCRdb re-called the reads with MiXCR, one entry per CDR3 protein. The table records roughly 230,000 distinct CDR3 sequences, roughly an eighth of them present only once. The sequenced sample was PBMCs. The source is a human donor in good health (CMV status not recorded). Some clones in this sample may be carry-over from other donors' samples.

The gene calls are TRBV9 and TRBJ2-5; 7 bases match TRBD2. The CDR3 covers 16 residues. J lost 4 bases, V lost 3 bases, and 12 bases had no gene match. Germline CDR1 reads SGDLS; CDR2 reads YYNGEE. CDR3 bases: TGTGCCAGCAGCGCCGGGGACTACCCAGGAGGAGAGACCCAGTACTTC. It encodes CASSAGDYPGGETQYF.

This clonotype was detected ten times or more. The genes are TRBV7-2 and TRBJ2-7; D is possibly TRBD1 or TRBD2 (5 bases each). The V gene lost 5 bases and the J gene lost 2 bases, with 16 bases spanning the gap. From germline, CDR1 is SGHTA and CDR2 FQGNSA. The CDR3 is 15 residues long. The CDR3 here is CASSQGEYKPYEQYF. The CDR3 DNA reads as TGTGCCAGCAGCCAAGGGGAGTACAAGCCCTACGAGCAGTACTTC.

This chain joins TRBV6-2 or TRBV6-3 and TRBJ2-7, with D possibly TRBD2 on 6 matching bases. Germline CDR1 and CDR2: MNHEY and SVGEGT. CDR3 size: 13 residues. Trimming stripped 4 bases from V and 7 bases from J, with 14 bases between. The CDR3 DNA reads as TGTGCCAGCAGTTTAGCGGCGATTTTGGAGCAGTACTTC. Translation gives CASSLAAILEQYF.

There are a few counts of this clonotype. The V and J genes are TRBV25-1 and TRBJ2-3; D remains ambiguous. Germline-derived CDR1 and CDR2 are MGHDK and SYGVNS. Deletions cut 3 bases from V and 2 bases from J, with 12 bases between. The CDR3 loop spans 15 amino acids. Here the CDR3 DNA reads TGTGCCAGCAGTGACCGCACAGCTTACACAGATACGCAGTATTTT. This sequence encodes CASSDRTAYTDTQYF.

This clonotype came up many times. This chain connects TRBV20-1 to TRBJ2-4; D perhaps matches TRBD1 (6 bases). The CDR3 length is 21 residues. V lost 2 bases and J 0 bases, leaving 29 bases between the germline ends. Per the germline V gene, CDR1 is DFQATT and CDR2 is SNEGSKA (reference sequence). The CDR3 reads CSARFSPRQVLTQPAKNIQYF. The DNA of the CDR3 is TGCAGTGCTAGATTTTCTCCACGACAGGTCCTAACCCAACCAGCCAAAAACATTCAGTACTTC.

This clonotype was recorded many times. The gene calls are TRBV6-1 and TRBJ1-5; D may be TRBD1 (5 bases). V gave up 9 bases and J gave up 2 bases, with 14 bases separating them. The CDR3 contains 14 residues. The germline V gene encodes CDR1 MNHNS and CDR2 SASEGT. CDR3 loop: CASREGGGNQPQHF. CDR3 nucleotides: TGTGCCAGTCGAGAGGGAGGGGGCAATCAGCCCCAGCATTTT.

Ten or more counts support this clonotype. The V gene is TRBV28, the J gene TRBJ1-3; no clear D. Germline CDR1 reads MDHEN; CDR2 reads SYDVKM. Trimming cost V 4 bases and J 3 bases, with 10 bases left between them. This CDR3 is 14 amino acids long. Written as DNA, the CDR3 is TGTGCCAGCAGTTCCCGCGGAGTTGGAAACACCATATATTTT. Amino acids: CASSSRGVGNTIYF.

This clonotype was observed a few times. The chain is built from TRBV6-5 and TRBJ2-7; maybe TRBD2 (6 bases). The CDR3 spans 14 residues. Trimming took 8 bases from V and 6 from J, leaving 20 bases between them. Germline V gene lookup returns CDR1 MNHEY and CDR2 SVGAGI. The CDR3 region is CASRTRLLGGEQYF. CDR3 DNA: TGTGCCAGCCGTACTCGGCTACTGGGGGGCGAGCAGTACTTC.

There are many counts of this clonotype. CDR3 sequence: CASSLVGSGYTF. For the CDR3, the DNA is TGTGCCAGCAGCTTAGTGGGCAGTGGCTACACCTTC. This rearrangement joins TRBV7-2 to TRBJ1-2; D gene ambiguous. The germline V and J ends were trimmed by 1 base and 7 bases, with 7 bases remaining between them. Germline V lookup: CDR1 SGHTA, CDR2 FQGNSA. The CDR3 totals 12 residues.

Only a few counts were recorded for this clonotype. The chain carries TRBV28 and TRBJ2-3; 8 bases map to TRBD1. CDR1 is MDHEN, CDR2 SYDVKM, per germline. The CDR3 runs to 15 residues. V trimming: 4 bases; J trimming: 5 bases; junction bases outside the gene matches: 8. CDR3 coding DNA: TGTGCCAGCAGTTCGTCCGGGACAGGTAGAGATACGCAGTATTTT. Protein sequence: CASSSSGTGRDTQYF.

The chain employs TRBV5-1 and TRBJ2-2; no clear D gene. Germline CDR1 SGHRS, CDR2 YFSETQ. The CDR3 is made up of 14 amino acids. Trimming shortened V by 4 bases and J by 5 bases, and 12 bases separated the two germline ends. In nucleotides, the CDR3 is TGCGCCAGCAGCGTAGGCGGCCAGACCGGGGAGCTGTTTTTT. This codes for CASSVGGQTGELFF.

The chain recombines TRBV20-1 with TRBJ2-7; weak D call: TRBD2 (6 bases). The germline V and J ends were trimmed by 0 bases and 3 bases, with 12 bases remaining between them. Per germline, CDR1 DFQATT and CDR2 SNEGSKA (reference sequence). The CDR3 length is 14 residues. CDR3 in DNA: TGCAGTGCTAGAGATAGGGGAGCGGGCTACGAGCAGTACTTC. Encoded protein: CSARDRGAGYEQYF.

This clonotype has a count of ten or more. The chain uses TRBV7-2 and TRBJ1-1, with D unclear. Trimming took off 1 base at V and 3 bases at J, with 12 bases between the two ends. The CDR3 consists of 15 residues. Germline V gene data show CDR1 as SGHTA and CDR2 as FQGNSA. CDR3 region: CASSLEPGSYTEAFF. CDR3 DNA sequence: TGTGCCAGCAGCTTAGAGCCGGGGTCGTACACTGAAGCTTTCTTT.

This clonotype was seen ten or more times. The chain employs TRBV25-1 and TRBJ1-2; 7 nucleotides line up with TRBD1. With V trimmed by 6 bases and J by 5 bases, 6 bases remained unmatched. The germline CDR1 and CDR2 sequences are MGHDK and SYGVNS. The CDR3 spans 13 residues. The CDR3 region is CASSDRVSYGYTF. The CDR3 nucleotides are TGTGCCAGCAGCGACAGGGTCAGTTATGGCTACACCTTC.

This clonotype was observed many times. The gene calls are TRBV7-2 and TRBJ2-3, with D uncertain. CDR1 and CDR2 from the germline V gene are SGHTA and FQGNSA. Trimming removed 5 bases at V and 5 bases at J, with 11 bases between. This CDR3 comprises 13 residues. The CDR3 loop reads CASSPPWQDTQYF. CDR3 coding DNA: TGTGCCAGCAGCCCCCCATGGCAAGATACGCAGTATTTT.

The table lists this clonotype with a few counts. The V and J genes are TRBV29-1 and TRBJ1-2; D is unclear. From germline, CDR1 is SQVTM and CDR2 ANQGSEA. The CDR3 extends over 10 amino acids. The V end was cut by 4 bases, the J end by 7 bases, with 7 bases between. CDR3 sequence: CSVVVPGYTF. The CDR3 DNA reads as TGCAGCGTTGTAGTCCCTGGCTACACCTTC.

This clonotype came up many times. With a much larger clone just one base away, this may be a read error. This rearrangement joins TRBV6-2 or TRBV6-3 to TRBJ2-7; D not certain. Germline loops: CDR1 MNHEY, CDR2 SVGEGT. Deletions cut 5 bases from V and 3 bases from J, with 5 bases between. The CDR3 totals 11 residues. Written as DNA, the CDR3 is TGTGCCAGCAGTGCCCTCTACGAGCAGTACTTC. Amino acid sequence: CASSALYEQYF.

In its sample, this clonotype was seen many times. The chain recombines TRBV6-2 or TRBV6-3 with TRBJ2-7; D not certain. V shed 7 bases and J shed 5 bases, with 6 bases lying between them. The CDR3 has 10 residues. Germline-derived CDR1 and CDR2 are MNHEY and SVGEGT. DNA for the CDR3: TGTGCCAGCACCCCGAACGAGCAGTACTTC. The encoded protein is CASTPNEQYF.

This clonotype has a count of ten or more. The chain combines TRBV7-2 with TRBJ1-6; D is possibly TRBD1 (6 bases). V was trimmed by 1 base and J by 5 bases, leaving 9 bases between them. Per the germline V gene, CDR1 is SGHTA and CDR2 is FQGNSA. The CDR3 has 15 residues. The CDR3 region is CASSLEGQNNSPLHF. DNA of the CDR3: TGTGCCAGCAGCTTAGAGGGACAAAATAATTCACCCCTCCACTTT.